The rows below give T cell receptor beta chains drawn from one sample of a study of blood T cell repertoires in COVID-19. Assay: immunoSEQ multiplex PCR; the TCRdb copy retains only in-frame clones and omits some. Among about 480,000 clones, 80% to 90% were seen once, and the ten largest hold more than 7.5%. The sequenced sample was PBMCs or T cells enriched from blood (not recorded which). The receptors here all came from a woman aged 60-70 years who had recovered from COVID-19. CDR3s include the opening cysteine and the closing phenylalanine or tryptophan. The D gene is left open where the match is weak. Expanded clones are given a class, and other clones once, few, many or no size at all.

length,J,D,size,V,DNA,CDR3
16,TRBJ2-1,TRBD2,-,TRBV24-1,TGTGCCACCAGTGGAGCCAGCGGGGTGGCCTACAATGAGCAGTTCTTC,CATSGASGVAYNEQFF
20,TRBJ1-4,TRBD1,-,TRBV5-1,TGCGCCAGCAGCTTGGAAATAATCGGACAGGGTTGGGGAACTAATGAAAAACTGTTTTTT,CASSLEIIGQGWGTNEKLFF
15,TRBJ2-1,TRBD2,-,TRBV5-1,TGCGCCAGCAGCTCGGGGACTAGCGGGTACAATGAGCAGTTCTTC,CASSSGTSGYNEQFF
13,TRBJ1-2,-,-,TRBV7-2,TGTGCCAGCAGCTTAGCGGCAGGGGATGGCTACACCTTC,CASSLAAGDGYTF
16,TRBJ2-1,TRBD2,few,TRBV6-5,TGTGCCAGCAGTTACCAACTAGCGGGGGGGCCATATGAGCAGTTCTTC,CASSYQLAGGPYEQFF
14,TRBJ1-6,TRBD1,-,TRBV14,TGTGCCAGCAGCCAAGGGACAGGGAATTCACCCCTCCACTTT,CASSQGTGNSPLHF
15,TRBJ1-2,TRBD1,-,TRBV10-2,TGCGCCAGCAGCTGGACAGGTGCAACAAACTATGGCTACACCTTC,CASSWTGATNYGYTF
15,TRBJ2-3,TRBD2,-,TRBV6-5,TGTGCCAGCAGTTACCGGGGGGGCCGTGGAGATACGCAGTATTTT,CASSYRGGRGDTQYF
16,TRBJ1-2,-,-,TRBV14,TGTGCCAGCAGCCCCAGAGGACGGGAAACGAACTATGGCTACACCTTC,CASSPRGRETNYGYTF
15,TRBJ2-7,TRBD1,-,TRBV10-3,TGTGCCATCAGTGAGTACGGGACAGGGGCGTACGAGCAGTACTTC,CAISEYGTGAYEQYF
12,TRBJ2-1,TRBD2,-,TRBV7-9,TGTGCCAGCAGACACGGGGGGAGGGAGCAGTTCTTC,CASRHGGREQFF
12,TRBJ1-4,-,-,TRBV2,TGTGCCAGCACGGGGGGTAATGAAAAACTGTTTTTT,CASTGGNEKLFF
15,TRBJ2-7,TRBD2,-,TRBV30,TGTGCCTGTGTTCTACGGGGACTGGGGGGGTCCGAGCAGTACTTC,CACVLRGLGGSEQYF
17,TRBJ2-2,TRBD2,once,TRBV5-4,TGTGCCAGCAGCTTGTGGGGACTAGCGGATCCTCACGGGGAGCTGTTTTTT,CASSLWGLADPHGELFF
13,TRBJ2-3,-,-,TRBV7-6,TGTGCCAGCAGCTCTAGGCTAGCGGATACGCAGTATTTT,CASSSRLADTQYF
13,TRBJ1-2,-,-,TRBV24-1,TGTGCCACCAGTGATTCGGCTAACTATGGCTACACCTTC,CATSDSANYGYTF
15,TRBJ1-2,TRBD1,-,TRBV30,TGTGCCTGGAGCGACCCCCGGACAGGGGGCTATGGCTACACCTTC,CAWSDPRTGGYGYTF
13,TRBJ2-3,-,-,TRBV13,TGTGCCAGCAGCTTAAACCGCAGGGATACGCAGTATTTT,CASSLNRRDTQYF
14,TRBJ1-6,-,-,TRBV5-6,TGTGCCAGCAGCTTGGCGCAGGGTAATTCACCCCTCCACTTT,CASSLAQGNSPLHF
15,TRBJ2-5,TRBD1,-,TRBV19,TGTGCCAGTAGCCGTTTACAGGGGGCTTGGGAGACCCAGTACTTC,CASSRLQGAWETQYF
15,TRBJ1-2,-,-,TRBV3-1/TRBV3-2,TGTGCCAGCAGCCCCCGCGACAGACTGCCTTATGGCTACACCTTC,CASSPRDRLPYGYTF
14,TRBJ1-1,TRBD1,-,TRBV24-1,TGTGCCACCAGACGGACAGGAACGAACACTGAAGCTTTCTTT,CATRRTGTNTEAFF
16,TRBJ2-1,-,few,TRBV2,TGTGCCAGCAGTGAAGGGCTAGATATGTCCTACAATGAGCAGTTCTTC,CASSEGLDMSYNEQFF
15,TRBJ1-6,TRBD1,once,TRBV7-9,TGTGCCAGCAGCCCGACCGGGACAGGGTATTCACCCCTCCACTTT,CASSPTGTGYSPLHF
18,TRBJ2-1,TRBD2,-,TRBV9,TGTGCCAGCAGCGTGGGGACTAGCGGGGGAAGCTCCTACAATGAGCAGTTCTTC,CASSVGTSGGSSYNEQFF
15,TRBJ1-4,-,-,TRBV9,TGTGCCAGCAGCCCCACGGGGGGTATACATGAAAAACTGTTTTTT,CASSPTGGIHEKLFF
14,TRBJ1-1,-,few,TRBV10-2,TGCGCCAGCAGTGAGCCAGGTATGAACACTGAAGCTTTCTTT,CASSEPGMNTEAFF
15,TRBJ2-7,TRBD1,-,TRBV19,TGTGCCAGTACCACAGGAGGGACAGGAGGGGACGAGCAGTACTTC,CASTTGGTGGDEQYF
15,TRBJ2-3,-,-,TRBV30,TGTGCCTGGACCCTGAGGCTGGGTGCTCCAGATACGCAGTATTTT,CAWTLRLGAPDTQYF
12,TRBJ2-1,-,-,TRBV10-3,TGTGCCATCAGTGGAGACTCCAATGAGCAGTTCTTC,CAISGDSNEQFF
15,TRBJ1-6,-,-,TRBV19,TGTGCCAGTACTCCAGGGGCAGGGGATAATTCACCCCTCCACTTT,CASTPGAGDNSPLHF
13,TRBJ1-1,TRBD1,-,TRBV9,TGTGCCAGTAGTAGGACAGGGAACACTGAAGCTTTCTTT,CASSRTGNTEAFF
15,TRBJ1-3,-,-,TRBV5-6,TGTGCCAGCAGCTTAAGTGGACTAATAGGAAACACCATATATTTT,CASSLSGLIGNTIYF
14,TRBJ2-3,-,-,TRBV18,TGTGCCAGCTCACCACTAGCGGCGGCAGATACGCAGTATTTT,CASSPLAAADTQYF
14,TRBJ1-4,-,-,TRBV15,TGTGCCACCGGCCTGGGTGGTACGGGAGAAAAACTGTTTTTT,CATGLGGTGEKLFF
15,TRBJ2-7,TRBD1,-,TRBV7-8,TGTGCCAGCAGCTTATTTGGGACAGGGGGCTACGAGCAGTACTTC,CASSLFGTGGYEQYF
14,TRBJ2-7,-,-,TRBV2,TGTGCCAGCAAAACAGAGGGAAGCTCCTACGAGCAGTACTTC,CASKTEGSSYEQYF
15,TRBJ2-7,TRBD2,-,TRBV6-5,TGTGCCAGCAGTCGGGGTAGCGGGGGAAGGTACGAGCAGTACTTC,CASSRGSGGRYEQYF
15,TRBJ1-2,TRBD1,once,TRBV28,TGTGCCAGCAGCCCCGGGACAGGGTCAAACTATGGCTACACCTTC,CASSPGTGSNYGYTF
16,TRBJ2-1,-,-,TRBV4-1,TGCGCCAGCAGCCTTCCCTGGGGCCGAGCCGACAATGAGCAGTTCTTC,CASSLPWGRADNEQFF
16,TRBJ2-1,TRBD2,-,TRBV29-1,TGCAGCGTAGTTGGACTAGCGGGGGCCTTATACAATGAGCAGTTCTTC,CSVVGLAGALYNEQFF
14,TRBJ2-5,-,-,TRBV18,TGTGCCAGCTCACCACTTGAGACTATTGAGACCCAGTACTTC,CASSPLETIETQYF
17,TRBJ2-3,-,-,TRBV5-4,TGTGCCAGCAGCTTGGTCTACGGGACAACTAGCACAGATACGCAGTATTTT,CASSLVYGTTSTDTQYF
13,TRBJ1-1,-,-,TRBV27,TGTGCCAGCAGTTTATGGGAGACGGGCGAAGCTTTCTTT,CASSLWETGEAFF
17,TRBJ2-3,TRBD2,few,TRBV9,TGTGCCAGCAGCGTAGGTCTAGCGGGGTATAGCACAGATACGCAGTATTTT,CASSVGLAGYSTDTQYF
13,TRBJ1-2,-,-,TRBV12-3/TRBV12-4,TGTGCCAGCACCCCTGGAGGCCCCTATGGCTACACCTTC,CASTPGGPYGYTF
14,TRBJ1-2,TRBD1,-,TRBV2,TGTGCCAGCACCCGGACAGGTACTAACTATGGCTACACCTTC,CASTRTGTNYGYTF
14,TRBJ2-1,-,-,TRBV4-1,TGCGCCAGCAGCCAACTCTCTCGGGGGAATGAGCAGTTCTTC,CASSQLSRGNEQFF
18,TRBJ2-5,TRBD1,-,TRBV28,TGTGCCAGCAGTTCCACCACCGTGACAGGGGTGTACCAAGAGACCCAGTACTTC,CASSSTTVTGVYQETQYF
15,TRBJ2-3,TRBD2,once,TRBV24-1,TGTGCCACGGGACTAGCGGGGGCTAGCACAGATACGCAGTATTTT,CATGLAGASTDTQYF
15,TRBJ1-2,TRBD1,-,TRBV15,TGTGCCACCAGCAGAGATGGGGACAGGACCTATGGCTACACCTTC,CATSRDGDRTYGYTF
16,TRBJ2-5,TRBD2,few,TRBV5-1,TGCGCCAGCAGCCCTAGGGCTAGCGGGGGGGAAGAGACCCAGTACTTC,CASSPRASGGEETQYF